A single sample gave rise to the 13 T cell receptor gamma chains below, sequenced in a study of gamma-delta chains in newborns, infants, children. TCRdb re-called clones from the reads via CATT. The top ten clones hold roughly 40% of a sample with roughly 540 gamma-chain clones, roughly 2.8% of them seen once. Sample: blood. All receptors derive from a child who was a newborn, infant or young child, either healthy, febrile or measles-vaccinated (not recorded which).

Details on this clone: An end of the junction differs from the germline gene, which may be a read error. The sample holds other DNA sequences that translate to the same CDR3. This chain connects TRGV5 to TRGJ1 or TRGJ2. Germline CDR1 and CDR2: VINAFY and YDVSNSKD. The CDR3 runs to 12 residues. CDR3 coding DNA: TGTGCCACCTGGGACAGGCGTTATAAGAAACTCTTC. It is translated as CATWDRRYKKLF.

This clone showed up just a few times. A far larger clone is only one base removed, so a read error is likely. The identical CDR3 is also encoded by other nucleotide sequences in the sample. The chain recombines TRGV9 with TRGJ1 or TRGJ2. The V gene's germline CDR1 is GITISATS and CDR2 ISYDGTV (reference sequence). This CDR3 region has 12 residues. CDR3 DNA: TGTGCCTTGCGGGAGGTGTACTATAAGAAACTCTTT. This translates into CALREVYYKKLF.

This clone was detected a few times. TCRdb shows a much larger clone's protein in place of this DNA's translation, and the two differ at residue 10, likely through a read error; the protein shown is translated from the DNA. This rearrangement joins TRGV9 to TRGJP. Germline lookup yields CDR1 GITISATS and CDR2 ISYDGTV (reference sequence). This CDR3 region has 16 residues. CDR3 protein: CALWETKELSKKIKVF. CDR3 nucleotides: TGTGCCTTGTGGGAGACTAAAGAGTTGAGCAAAAAAATCAAGGTATTT.

On this clone itself: This is likely an artifact of a read error, given a far larger clone one base away. This rearrangement joins TRGV9 to TRGJP. The CDR3 runs to 18 residues. Germline assignment: CDR1 GITISATS and CDR2 ISYDGTV (reference sequence). Trimming removed 0 bases from V and 9 bases from J; junction bases left unmatched: 11. CDR3 protein: CALWEVQGRGLGKKIKVF. The CDR3 region has the DNA TGTGCCTTGTGGGAGGTGCAGGGCCGGGGGTTGGGCAAAAAAATCAAGGTATTT.

In its sample, this clone is large (0.1 to 1%). The same CDR3 can be traced to other DNA sequences in this sample. This chain joins TRGV9 and TRGJP. Germline CDR1 GITISATS, CDR2 ISYDGTV (reference sequence). The CDR3 sequence is 15 residues long. The V segment lost 0 bases and the J segment 8 bases; nucleotides outside the gene matches: 1. The CDR3 reads CALWEVQLGKKIKVF. CDR3 sequence (DNA): TGTGCCTTGTGGGAGGTGCAGTTGGGCAAAAAAATCAAGGTATTT.

Turning to this clone: A much bigger clone sits one base away, suggesting this may be a read error. This sequence joins TRGV9 and TRGJP. Germline V lookup: CDR1 GITISATS, CDR2 ISYDGTV (reference sequence). The CDR3 consists of 17 residues. The CDR3 nucleotides are TGTGCCTTGTGGGAGGTGGGCCGAGAGTTGGGCAAAAGAATCAAGGTATTT. It is translated as CALWEVGRELGKRIKVF.

Only a few counts were recorded for this clone. TCRdb lists the protein of a much larger clone for this DNA, which differs at residue 3, so this is likely a read error; the protein given here is translated from the DNA itself. V is TRGV9 and J is TRGJP. This CDR3 region has 16 residues. Germline V gene lookup returns CDR1 GITISATS and CDR2 ISYDGTV (reference sequence). This chain's CDR3 is CAMWETTELGKKIKVF. The CDR3 coding sequence is TGTGCCATGTGGGAGACCACCGAGTTGGGCAAAAAAATCAAGGTATTT.

This clone was counted only a few times. This is likely an artifact of a read error, given a far larger clone one base away. The gene calls are TRGV9 and TRGJP. This CDR3 is built from 14 residues. Germline CDR1 is GITISATS and CDR2 is ISYDGTV (reference sequence). The CDR3 region is CALWQELGKKIRVF. The CDR3 nucleotides are TGTGCCTTGTGGCAAGAGTTGGGCAAAAAAATCAGGGTATTT.

Comment on this clone: One base separates it from a far larger clone, so it is likely a read error. The rearrangement links TRGV5 to TRGJ1 or TRGJ2. CDR3 size: 11 residues. Germline CDR1 and CDR2: VINAFY and YDVSNSKD. Losses at the gene ends were 0 bases for V and 11 bases for J; bases not matched to a gene: 4. CDR3 nucleotides: TGTGCCACCTGGGACAGGAGTGAGAAACTCTTT. As protein: CATWDRSEKLF.

This clone was seen a handful of times. The protein recorded in TCRdb matches a much larger clone and deviates from this DNA's translation at residue 7, suggesting a read error; the protein here is obtained by translating the DNA. This chain uses TRGV3 with TRGJP2. V was clipped by 6 bases and J by 6 bases; unmatched bases: 7. The germline V gene has CDR1 VTNTFY and CDR2 YDVSTARD (reference sequence). This CDR3 contains 13 residues. The CDR3 nucleotides read TGTGCCACCTGGCAAGAGGGTGATTGGATCAAGACGTTT. Its translation: CATWQEGDWIKTF.

Points on this clone: A far larger clone is off by one base, so a read error is likely. This chain joins TRGV9 and TRGJP1. The CDR3 sequence is 15 residues long. Germline lookup yields CDR1 GITISATS and CDR2 ISYDGTV (reference sequence). This CDR3 is CAMWEVQATGWFKIF. The CDR3 DNA follows: TGTGCCATGTGGGAGGTGCAAGCCACTGGTTGGTTCAAGATATTT.

To note about this clone: A far larger clone is off by one base, so a read error is likely. Distinct nucleotide sequences in the sample also encode this CDR3. The V gene is TRGV9, the J gene TRGJ1 or TRGJ2. Germline assignment: CDR1 GITISATS and CDR2 ISYDGTV (reference sequence). This CDR3 is built from 12 residues. Here the CDR3 reads CALWEVYYKKLF. Here the CDR3 DNA reads TGCGCCTTGTGGGAGGTGTACTATAAGAAACTCTTT.

This clone occurred a few times. TCRdb pairs this DNA with a much larger clone's protein that differs at residue 4, likely a read error; the protein shown was translated from the DNA. This sequence joins TRGV9 and TRGJP1. Per germline, CDR1 GITISATS and CDR2 ISYDGTV (reference sequence). CDR3 length: 13 amino acids. The CDR3 reads CALREVTGWFKIF. The CDR3 DNA is TGTGCCTTGAGGGAGGTCACTGGTTGGTTCAAGATATTT.